This T cell receptor (beta chain) emerged from a study of OX40 agonist ivuxolimab in advanced cancers. Study-wide background: There were three patients with partial responses, one having hepatocellular carcinoma and two cutaneous melanoma.

This clone was seen a single time. The target antigen is unknown. The study's findings and limits: At doses 0.1 to 3.0 mg/kg, CD4+ and CD8+ clones expanded.

V was trimmed by 2 bases and J by 3 bases, leaving 9 bases between them. Germline V gives CDR1 GTSNPN, CDR2 SVGIG (reference sequence). The CDR3 sequence is 13 residues long. Generated by immunoSEQ multiplex PCR, the TCRdb table keeps only in-frame clones and is missing some. The sample consists of 70,000 to 90,000 clones, around 85% of them appearing once. The specimen comprised CD4+ or CD8+ T cells sorted from blood, sampled in a trial of the OX40 agonist ivuxolimab. J is TRBJ2-3 and V is TRBV30; D gene unclear. The receptor's source is an adult with an advanced solid tumor such as melanoma, head and neck, liver or kidney cancer. The CDR3 DNA sequence: TGTGCCTGGAGTAGGGATATTACAGATACGCAGTATTTT. Amino acids: CAWSRDITDTQYF.